Shown below are 10 T cell receptor beta chains from a single sample sequenced in a study of cytomegalovirus exposure and HLA in healthy donors. 13 Jbeta primers and 60 Vbeta primers were used for the PCR. Generated by immunoSEQ multiplex PCR, the TCRdb table keeps only in-frame clones and is missing some. The sample includes 140,000 to 150,000 clones, approximately 70% of them seen just once. The source material was PBMCs. These receptors all come from an older woman in good health and CMV-seronegative.

As regards this clone: One end of the junction fails to match germline, which may point to a read error. The chain is built from TRBV7-9 and TRBJ2-1; 14 nucleotides match TRBD2. Germline loops: CDR1 SEHNR, CDR2 FQNEAQ (reference sequence). The CDR3 consists of 18 residues. The CDR3 here is CSSSPNMRLAGGSSEQFF. CDR3 DNA sequence: TGTTCCAGCAGCCCAAATATGAGACTAGCGGGGGGGTCTAGTGAGCAGTTCTTC.

In this sample, this clone turned up once. This chain uses TRBV7-2 with TRBJ2-3; perhaps TRBD1 as D (6 bases). Germline V gene data show CDR1 as SGHTA and CDR2 as FQGNSA. This CDR3 has 15 amino acids. The V end was cut by 1 base, the J end by 2 bases, with 10 bases between. Here the CDR3 reads CASSLVRGTTDTQYF. The CDR3 bases are TGTGCCAGCAGCTTAGTGAGGGGGACCACAGATACGCAGTATTTT.

The sample holds a few counts of this clone. The V call is TRBV27, the J call TRBJ2-1; TRBD2 matches 13 bases. The CDR3 runs to 18 residues. In germline, CDR1 is MNHEY, CDR2 SMNVEV (reference sequence). Trimming removed 5 bases from V and 0 bases from J; junction bases left unmatched: 7. CDR3 protein: CASSGLAGVSSSYNEQFF. The CDR3 DNA reads TGTGCCAGCAGTGGACTAGCGGGAGTCTCGAGCTCCTACAATGAGCAGTTCTTC.

This clone occurred a few times. The junction and the germline gene differ at one end; a read error may be behind it. The V gene is TRBV7-9, the J gene TRBJ2-3; perhaps TRBD1 as D (6 bases). The CDR3 is 15 amino acids. Germline V gene data show CDR1 as SEHNR and CDR2 as FQNEAQ (reference sequence). CDR3: CSSSSTGTSTDTQYF. The CDR3, as DNA: TGTTCCAGCAGCTCGACAGGTACGAGCACAGATACGCAGTATTTT.

This chain uses TRBV28 with TRBJ2-1, with TRBD2 identical over 11 bases. The CDR3 covers 15 residues. CDR1 and CDR2 (germline): MDHEN, SYDVKM. The junction had 4 bases not matched to a gene; V was cut back by 3 bases and J by 6 bases. The CDR3 here is CASSLLAGGRNEQFF. The DNA for the CDR3 is TGTGCCAGCAGTTTGTTAGCGGGAGGGCGCAATGAGCAGTTCTTC.

This sequence joins TRBV5-4 and TRBJ1-2; 7 nucleotides agree with TRBD1. The CDR3 has 16 amino acids. V lost 3 bases, J lost 7 bases, and 15 bases stayed unmatched. Germline V gene data show CDR1 as SGHNT and CDR2 as YYREEE (reference sequence). This CDR3 reads CASSSIRQGWKGGYTF. The CDR3 DNA reads as TGTGCCAGCAGCTCCATACGACAGGGCTGGAAGGGTGGCTACACCTTC.

This sequence joins TRBV6-6 and TRBJ1-6; D gene unclear. The germline V gene encodes CDR1 MNHNY and CDR2 SVGAGI (reference sequence). This CDR3 is 15 amino acids long. The V end was cut by 0 bases, the J end by 7 bases, with 10 bases between. CDR3 sequence: CASSYSKRRNSPLHF. For the CDR3, the DNA is TGTGCCAGCAGTTACTCGAAGAGGAGAAATTCACCCCTCCACTTT.

The chain combines TRBV6-6 with TRBJ2-7, with TRBD1 matching over 8 bases. This CDR3 is built from 15 residues. The germline V gene has CDR1 MNHNY and CDR2 SVGAGI (reference sequence). V was pared by 2 bases and J by 6 bases, with 9 bases of the junction left unmatched. The DNA of the CDR3 is TGTGCCAGCAGTTACGGACAGGGCCCCTTGTCCGAGCAGTACTTC. It codes for CASSYGQGPLSEQYF.

V and J are TRBV18 and TRBJ1-1; D is ambiguous. The germline V and J ends were trimmed by 6 bases and 1 base, with 6 bases remaining between them. CDR1 is KGHSH, CDR2 LQKENI, per germline. The CDR3 length is 12 residues. The CDR3 DNA follows: TGTGCCAGCTCTCCGGGGAACACTGAAGCTTTCTTT. Protein product: CASSPGNTEAFF.

This chain connects TRBV7-2 to TRBJ2-7; D not resolved. The V end was cut by 5 bases, the J end by 6 bases, with 11 bases between. The germline V gene has CDR1 SGHTA and CDR2 FQGNSA. The CDR3 has 12 residues. In DNA, the CDR3 is TGTGCCAGCAGCCCGAGTCTCTCCGAGCAGTACTTC. Translating it yields CASSPSLSEQYF. The whole variable domain, filled in from reference TRBV7-2 and TRBJ2-7, reads GAGVSQSPSNKVTEKGKDVELRCDPISGHTALYWYRQSLGQGLEFLIYFQGNSAPDKSGLPSDRFSAERTGGSVSTLTIQRTQQEDSAVYLCASSPSLSEQYFGPGTRLTVT.